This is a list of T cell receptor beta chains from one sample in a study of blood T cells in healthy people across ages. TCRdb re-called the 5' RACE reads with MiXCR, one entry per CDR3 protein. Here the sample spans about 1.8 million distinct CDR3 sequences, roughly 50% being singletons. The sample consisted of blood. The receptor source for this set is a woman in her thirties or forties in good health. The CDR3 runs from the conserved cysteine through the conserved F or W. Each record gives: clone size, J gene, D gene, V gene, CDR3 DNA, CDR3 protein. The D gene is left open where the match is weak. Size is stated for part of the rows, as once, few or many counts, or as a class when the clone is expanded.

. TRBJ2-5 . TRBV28 TGTGCCAGCAGACCAGGGGCCAAAGAGACCCAGTACTTC CASRPGAKETQYF
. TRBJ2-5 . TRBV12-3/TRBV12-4 TGTGCCAGCAGTTTGCGACAGTCATTAGAGACCCAGTACTTC CASSLRQSLETQYF
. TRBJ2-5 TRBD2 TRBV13 TGTGCCAGCAGCTTAGGTTCGAGACTAGCGGGCCAAGGGGCCCAGTACTTC CASSLGSRLAGQGAQYF
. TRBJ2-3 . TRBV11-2 TGTGCCAGCAGCCCCCCCTTTTCAGATACGCAGTATTTT CASSPPFSDTQYF
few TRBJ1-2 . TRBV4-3 TGCGCCAGCAGCCTCAACCAACAACATGGCTACACCTTC CASSLNQQHGYTF
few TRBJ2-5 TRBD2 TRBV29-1 TGCAGCGTTGACCGAGCGGGGACCGGGGAGACCCAGTACTTC CSVDRAGTGETQYF
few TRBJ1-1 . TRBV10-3 TGTGCCATCAGTGAAGTGGTATTACAGAACACTGAAGCTTTCTTT CAISEVVLQNTEAFF
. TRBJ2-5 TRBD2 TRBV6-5 TGTGCCAGCAGTTATGGGGGGGGGAAGGATGAGACCCAGTACTTC CASSYGGGKDETQYF
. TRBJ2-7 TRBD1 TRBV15 TGTGCCACCAGCAGAGAAGCAGGGGGCCCGATCGAGCAGTACTTC CATSREAGGPIEQYF
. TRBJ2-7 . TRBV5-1 TGCGCCAGCAGCTTACAGGGCCACAATGAGCAGTACTTC CASSLQGHNEQYF
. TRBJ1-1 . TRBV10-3 TGTGCCATCAAGGGGCAGGACACTGAAGCTTTCTTT CAIKGQDTEAFF
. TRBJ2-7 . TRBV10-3 TGTGCCATCAGTGAGGGCAGCCATCAGTACTTC CAISEGSHQYF
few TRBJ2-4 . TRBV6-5 TGTGCCAGCAGTTCCTGGGGACAAGCCAAAAACATTCAGTACTTC CASSSWGQAKNIQYF
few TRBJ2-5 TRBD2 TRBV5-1 TGCGCCAGCAGCTTGGCCAGCGGGGGGGCAGTACAGGAGACCCAGTACTTC CASSLASGGAVQETQYF
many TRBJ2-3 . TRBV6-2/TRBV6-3 TGTGCCAGCAGTTGGGTCGGACCCACAGATACGCAGTATTTT CASSWVGPTDTQYF
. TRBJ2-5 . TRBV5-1 TGCGCCAGCAGCTTGGACGAGACAGTCTCGAGAGAGACCCAGTACTTC CASSLDETVSRETQYF
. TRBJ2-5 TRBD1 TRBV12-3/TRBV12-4 TGTGCCAGCAGTAAGACAGGGCCCCCAGGGACCCAGTACTTC CASSKTGPPGTQYF
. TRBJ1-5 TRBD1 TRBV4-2 TGTGCCAGCAGCCAAGGAGAAACAGGGGTGAATCAGCCCCAGCATTTT CASSQGETGVNQPQHF
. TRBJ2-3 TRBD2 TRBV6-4 TGTGCCAGCAGTGAAAAGCGGGGGGGCACAGATACGCAGTATTTT CASSEKRGGTDTQYF
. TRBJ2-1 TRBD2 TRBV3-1 TGTGCCAGCGAGACTACTAGCGGGGGAATCAATGAGCAGTTCTTC CASETTSGGINEQFF
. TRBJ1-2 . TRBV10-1 TGCGCCAGCACCGGGCTGTTGAACTATGGCTACACCTTC CASTGLLNYGYTF
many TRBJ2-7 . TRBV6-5 TGTGCCAGCAGTTCCCCGCTAGAGCAGTACTTC CASSSPLEQYF
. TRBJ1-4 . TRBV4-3 TGCGCCAGCAGCCAAGATTGGGGGGCCGTGAATGAAAAACTGTTTTTT CASSQDWGAVNEKLFF
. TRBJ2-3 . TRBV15 TGTGCCACCAGCAGTATCCGGGGCCGTGGGGGAACGCAGTATTTT CATSSIRGRGGTQYF
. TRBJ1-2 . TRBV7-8 TGTGCCAGCAGCATCGGGGTGGGACTGGCCAACTATGGCTACACCTTC CASSIGVGLANYGYTF
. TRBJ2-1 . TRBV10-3 TGTGCCATCAGTGAGGGCACTCACCTGTCCAATGAGCAGTTCTTC CAISEGTHLSNEQFF
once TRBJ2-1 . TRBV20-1 TGCAGTGCTAGAGATCACGGAGGGAGAGGATACAATGAGCAGTTCTTC CSARDHGGRGYNEQFF
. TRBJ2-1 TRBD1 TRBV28 TGTGCCAGCAGTGGGGGGACAGGGTTCCCAGGGTTCTTC CASSGGTGFPGFF
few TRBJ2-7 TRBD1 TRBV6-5 TGTGCCAGCAGTTACGGGGACAGGGTAAGCAACGAGCAGTACTTC CASSYGDRVSNEQYF
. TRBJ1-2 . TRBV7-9 TGTGCCAGCAGCTTAAGGAATCAAGGCTACACCTTC CASSLRNQGYTF
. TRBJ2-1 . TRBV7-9 TGTGCCAGCAGCTTTATCCAGGAGCAGTTCTTC CASSFIQEQFF
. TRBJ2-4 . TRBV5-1 TGCGCCAGCAGCTTATCCCCGACTCTAGCCAAAAACATTCAGTACTTC CASSLSPTLAKNIQYF
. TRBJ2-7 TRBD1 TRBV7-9 TGTGCCAGCAGCTTTGGGACAGGCAGATCCTACGAGCAGTACTTC CASSFGTGRSYEQYF
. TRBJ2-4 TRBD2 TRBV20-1 TGCAGTGCTAGAGCTCCATCGGGAGGGGTCGACGGACGAAACATTCAGTACTTC CSARAPSGGVDGRNIQYF
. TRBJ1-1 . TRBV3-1 TGTGCCAGCAGCCAAAGGCGCGTGGCCGGTGAAGCTTTCTTT CASSQRRVAGEAFF
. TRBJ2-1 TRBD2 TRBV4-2 TGTGCCAGCAGCCAAGTATCACTAGCGGGGGGTTATGAGCAGTTCTTC CASSQVSLAGGYEQFF
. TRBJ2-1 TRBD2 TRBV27 TGTGCCAGCAGTTCTAGCGGGGGGGCTTTCGATGAGCAGTTCTTC CASSSSGGAFDEQFF
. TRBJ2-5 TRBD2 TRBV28 TGTGCCAGCAGTTTAGGCAGCGGGGGACTAGCGCTCCAAGAGACCCAGTACTTC CASSLGSGGLALQETQYF
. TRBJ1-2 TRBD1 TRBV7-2 TGTGCCAGCAGCTGGAGACCGGGACAGGGGTCCTATGGCTACACCTTC CASSWRPGQGSYGYTF
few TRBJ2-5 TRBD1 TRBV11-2 TGTGCCAGCAGCCTCACCGGGACAGACCAAGAGACCCAGTACTTC CASSLTGTDQETQYF
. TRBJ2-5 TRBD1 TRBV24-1 TGTGCCACCAGTGATTTCAAGGGACAGGGGGGCCAAGAGACCCAGTACTTC CATSDFKGQGGQETQYF
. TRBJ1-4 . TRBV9 TGTGCCAGCAGCGTAGCGGGACGCAATAATGAAAAACTGTTTTTT CASSVAGRNNEKLFF
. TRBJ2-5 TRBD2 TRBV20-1 TGCAGTGCTAGAGATGGCGGGAGAAGAAATGAGCAGTACTTC CSARDGGRRNEQYF
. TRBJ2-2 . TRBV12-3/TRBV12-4 TGTGCCAGCAGTTTGGTCTTAGACACCGGGGAGCTGTTTTTT CASSLVLDTGELFF
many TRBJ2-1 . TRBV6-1 TGTGCCAGCAGGGGGGCGGGGGCCTCCTACAATGAGCAGTTCTTC CASRGAGASYNEQFF